This is a list of T cell receptor beta chains from one sample in a study of blood T cell repertoires in COVID-19. Sequencing was performed with immunoSEQ multiplex PCR; in TCRdb, only in-frame clones are kept and a portion is missing. The sample includes 150,000 to 200,000 clones, 70% to 90% of them seen just once. Sequencing input: peripheral blood. Receptors were obtained from a man between 60 and 75 years old with acute or convalescent COVID-19. CDR3s include the opening cysteine and the closing phenylalanine or tryptophan. Fields, in order: D gene, J gene, V gene, CDR3 DNA, CDR3 protein. D genes are given only for firm matches.

>.|TRBJ2-4|TRBV6-6
TGTGCCAGCAGTTACTCCCCAGGGAGGGGGGGAAACATTCAGTACTTC
CASSYSPGRGGNIQYF
>TRBD1|TRBJ1-1|TRBV28
TGTGCCAGCAGTAAGGACAGGGGGGGGCTGGTGAACACTGAAGCTTTCTTT
CASSKDRGGLVNTEAFF
>.|TRBJ1-2|TRBV28
TGTGCCAGCAGTGGCGGAGACTGGGGCTACACCTTC
CASSGGDWGYTF
>TRBD2|TRBJ2-1|TRBV7-3
TGTGCCAGCAGCTTAGCTAGCGGCCCCTACAATGAGCAGTTCTTC
CASSLASGPYNEQFF
>TRBD2|TRBJ2-5|TRBV4-2
TGTGCCAGCAGCCAAGATCCTACTAGCGGGAGTCGGGAGACCCAGTACTTC
CASSQDPTSGSRETQYF
>.|TRBJ1-3|TRBV28
TGTGCCAGCAGTTTCGGAGGCTCTGGAAACACCATATATTTT
CASSFGGSGNTIYF
>.|TRBJ2-7|TRBV28
TGTGCCAGCAGTACCTGGGGCTTTTCCTACGAGCAGTACTTC
CASSTWGFSYEQYF
>.|TRBJ1-6|TRBV30
TGTGCCTGGAGACGGGTTCGGTCACCCCTCCACTTT
CAWRRVRSPLHF
>.|TRBJ1-2|TRBV4-2
TGTGCCAGCAGCCAAGAAACAGCGGCCGCTAACTATGGCTACACCTTC
CASSQETAAANYGYTF
>.|TRBJ1-6|TRBV6-2/TRBV6-3
TGTGCCAGCAGTTCAGCAGGGGCAGGAAATTCACCCCTCCACTTT
CASSSAGAGNSPLHF
>.|TRBJ2-7|TRBV9
TGTGCCAGCAGCCGGACAGGGCTAACGGCGGGAGGGCAAGGCGAGCAGTACTTC
CASSRTGLTAGGQGEQYF
>.|TRBJ1-2|TRBV12-3/TRBV12-4
TGTGCCAGCAGTGCACAGGGTGACTATGGCTACACCTTC
CASSAQGDYGYTF
>TRBD1|TRBJ1-4|TRBV24-1
TGTGCCACCAGTGATGGGACAGGGCTGGCTAATGAAAAACTGTTTTTT
CATSDGTGLANEKLFF
>.|TRBJ1-2|TRBV19
TGTGCCAGTAGTCACCGTTGGAGCTATGGCTACACCTTC
CASSHRWSYGYTF
>TRBD2|TRBJ2-1|TRBV19
TGTGCCAGTAGTCAGCGGGATAGTCCCTACAATGAGCAGTTCTTC
CASSQRDSPYNEQFF
>.|TRBJ2-1|TRBV2
TGTGCCAGCAGTGAGGCCCCGGCGTCGGGTTACAATGAGCAGTTCTTC
CASSEAPASGYNEQFF
>.|TRBJ1-1|TRBV2
TGTGCCAGCAGTGTGGGGCAGGACCCGGGTGGCGCTTTCTTT
CASSVGQDPGGAFF
>TRBD2|TRBJ2-1|TRBV15
TGTGCCACCAGCAGCGGAGATAGCGGGGGGTACAATGAGCAGTTCTTC
CATSSGDSGGYNEQFF
>.|TRBJ2-1|TRBV19
TGTGCCAGTGGATCTATAGTCGGGACTGATAATGAGCAGTTCTTC
CASGSIVGTDNEQFF
>.|TRBJ2-7|TRBV28
TGTGCCAGCAGTTTAGGCGGCCCCTACGAGCAGTACTTC
CASSLGGPYEQYF
>TRBD1|TRBJ1-2|TRBV11-2
TGTGCCAGCAGCTTCCCCGGGACAGGGAATGGCTACACCTTC
CASSFPGTGNGYTF
>TRBD2|TRBJ2-7|TRBV7-3
TGTGCCAGCAGCTTCAGCGGGGGGCTTAGCTCCTACGAGCAGTACTTC
CASSFSGGLSSYEQYF
>TRBD1|TRBJ1-2|TRBV5-1
TGCGCCAGCAGCTTGGGACAGGGGCATTATGGCTACACCTTC
CASSLGQGHYGYTF
>TRBD1|TRBJ2-1|TRBV5-6
TGTGCCAGCAGCTTGGCGGACAGGGGGCAAACCTTTCGCAATGAGCAGTTCTTC
CASSLADRGQTFRNEQFF